This is a list of T cell receptor beta chains from one sample in a study of PD-L1 blockade in urothelial cancer. TCRdb's copy holds only in-frame clones and misses some; the assay was immunoSEQ multiplex PCR. The top ten clones hold over 9.5% of a sample with about 36,000 clones, 75% to 90% of them seen once. This specimen was PBMCs, taken around atezolizumab (anti-PD-L1) treatment. All receptors derive from a man aged 35 to 55 with urothelial cancer. The CDR3 runs from the conserved cysteine through the conserved F or W. The D gene is left open where the match is weak. A clone size is listed for some rows: how often the clone was seen (once, few, many), or a class if it is expanded.

abundance	v_gene	d_gene	j_gene	CDR3aa	CDR3nt
-	TRBV27	TRBD1	TRBJ2-7	CASSRIGGQSYEQYF	TGTGCCAGCAGTCGCATAGGGGGACAGAGCTACGAGCAGTACTTC
-	TRBV28	-	TRBJ1-5	CASSSVTVINQPQHF	TGTGCCAGCAGTTCGGTTACAGTGATTAATCAGCCCCAGCATTTT
once	TRBV4-1	-	TRBJ1-2	CASSHPRARTAGGYTF	TGCGCCAGCAGCCATCCCCGGGCTCGTACAGCGGGGGGCTACACCTTC
-	TRBV9	-	TRBJ2-3	CASSVGRLDETDTQYF	TGTGCCAGCAGCGTAGGGCGGTTGGATGAAACAGATACGCAGTATTTT
-	TRBV30	TRBD1	TRBJ1-2	CAWHRGAGYGYTF	TGTGCCTGGCACAGGGGTGCGGGCTATGGCTACACCTTC
few	TRBV5-1	TRBD1	TRBJ2-5	CASSLDRRETQYF	TGCGCCAGCAGCCTGGACAGGAGAGAGACCCAGTACTTC
once	TRBV2	TRBD1	TRBJ2-3	CASSEARRQGARDTQYF	TGTGCCAGCAGTGAAGCTAGGCGACAGGGGGCCCGGGATACGCAGTATTTT
-	TRBV2	TRBD1	TRBJ2-2	CASSEDPTGLSGELFF	TGTGCCAGCAGTGAAGATCCGACAGGGCTCTCCGGGGAGCTGTTTTTT
-	TRBV2	TRBD2	TRBJ2-1	CASSEIRLAGYNEQFF	TGTGCCAGCAGTGAAATAAGACTAGCGGGTTACAATGAGCAGTTCTTC
-	TRBV13	-	TRBJ2-7	CASSSTGALAGEQYF	TGTGCCAGCAGCTCAACAGGGGCCTTGGCGGGGGAGCAGTACTTC
-	TRBV4-1	-	TRBJ2-7	CASRRTGSYEQYF	TGCGCCAGCAGGAGGACCGGGAGCTACGAGCAGTACTTC
-	TRBV28	-	TRBJ2-2	CASSRGTGELFF	TGTGCCAGCAGTAGGGGTACCGGGGAGCTGTTTTTT
-	TRBV5-1	-	TRBJ1-1	CASSPSGGWGTEAFF	TGCGCCAGCAGCCCCAGCGGAGGGTGGGGCACTGAAGCTTTCTTT
-	TRBV9	TRBD1	TRBJ1-2	CASSVDPEGQGNYGYTF	TGTGCCAGCAGCGTAGACCCTGAGGGACAGGGAAACTATGGCTACACCTTC
-	TRBV7-6	-	TRBJ2-7	CASSLETGDEQYF	TGTGCCAGCAGCCTAGAGACCGGGGACGAGCAGTACTTC
-	TRBV6-1	-	TRBJ2-7	CASSDRTGEQYF	TGTGCCAGCAGTGATCGAACGGGCGAGCAGTACTTC
-	TRBV7-2	-	TRBJ2-7	CASSLPSGVYEQYF	TGTGCCAGCAGCTTACCGTCGGGAGTTTACGAGCAGTACTTC
-	TRBV28	-	TRBJ2-1	CASSPWGGRLYNEQFF	TGTGCCAGCAGTCCCTGGGGGGGCCGCCTCTACAATGAGCAGTTCTTC
-	TRBV28	TRBD1	TRBJ2-2	CASNPGQGALSGELFF	TGTGCCAGCAACCCGGGACAGGGGGCGCTCAGCGGGGAGCTGTTTTTT
once	TRBV5-1	-	TRBJ2-7	CASTDQGHEQYF	TGCGCCAGTACGGATCAGGGGCACGAGCAGTACTTC
once	TRBV9	-	TRBJ1-2	CASSAVDSGANYGYTF	TGTGCCAGCAGCGCCGTAGACAGTGGGGCTAACTATGGCTACACCTTC
-	TRBV19	TRBD1	TRBJ2-5	CASSRGQSPQETQYF	TGTGCCAGTAGTAGGGGACAGTCACCTCAAGAGACCCAGTACTTC
-	TRBV28	-	TRBJ2-7	CATKKQGLSYEQYF	TGTGCCACCAAGAAGCAGGGTTTATCCTACGAGCAGTACTTC
-	TRBV11-3	TRBD1	TRBJ2-3	CASSLGQSSTDTQYF	TGTGCCAGCAGCTTGGGACAGTCTAGCACAGATACGCAGTATTTT
-	TRBV6-5	-	TRBJ1-3	CASRPNGNTIYF	TGTGCCAGCAGACCTAATGGAAACACCATATATTTT
once	TRBV14	TRBD2	TRBJ2-7	CASSLIAGMGEQYF	TGTGCCAGCAGCCTGATAGCGGGAATGGGCGAGCAGTACTTC
few	TRBV19	-	TRBJ2-1	CASNKQNRGGSYNEQFF	TGTGCCAGTAACAAGCAAAACAGAGGAGGGTCCTACAATGAGCAGTTCTTC
-	TRBV5-1	TRBD2	TRBJ2-7	CASSLTSGSDEQYF	TGCGCCAGCAGCCTGACTAGCGGGAGTGACGAGCAGTACTTC
-	TRBV6-5	-	TRBJ1-3	CASSYLSSRNTIYF	TGTGCCAGCAGTTACTTGTCTAGCAGAAACACCATATATTTT
few	TRBV27	-	TRBJ2-7	CASSLLTGRYEQYF	TGTGCCAGCAGTTTACTCACAGGACGCTACGAGCAGTACTTC
-	TRBV5-6	-	TRBJ1-2	CASSFNTYYGYTF	TGTGCCAGCAGCTTTAACACATATTATGGCTACACCTTC